The 3 T cell receptor beta chains given below trace back to one sample, sequenced in a study of blood T cells in healthy people across ages. The second PCR ran roughly 6 to 11 cycles with a sample-barcoded 5' primer and J-beta primers. TCRdb independently ran MiXCR on the 5' RACE reads; one entry per CDR3 protein. This sample has about 670,000 distinct CDR3 sequences, with about 50% found just once. Source material: blood. Receptors were obtained from an elderly woman in good health.

The chain employs TRBV28 and TRBJ2-5; possible D gene TRBD2, 5 bases. Trimming removed 5 bases from V and 2 bases from J, with 15 bases in between. The CDR3 sequence is 15 residues long. From germline, CDR1 is MDHEN and CDR2 SYDVKM. The CDR3 DNA reads as TGTGCCAGCAGTCCCCGACGGGGTCGTCAAGAGACCCAGTACTTC. Translation: CASSPRRGRQETQYF.

There are many counts of this clonotype. The chain employs TRBV12-3 or TRBV12-4 and TRBJ1-2, with a possible D match to TRBD1 (5 bases). The CDR3 runs to 13 residues. V was shortened by 5 bases and J by 4 bases, with 11 bases between the two germline ends. The CDR3 DNA sequence: TGTGCCAGCAGTCCCCAGGGAACCTATGGCTACACCTTC. This codes for CASSPQGTYGYTF.

This clonotype was counted many times. This sequence joins TRBV20-1 and TRBJ2-7; D is ambiguous. The V and J ends lost 0 bases and 6 bases respectively, with 15 bases between them. This CDR3 has 14 residues. The V gene's germline CDR1 is DFQATT and CDR2 SNEGSKA (reference sequence). In DNA, the CDR3 is TGCAGTGCTAGAGATCTAATAGGGTCGGGCGAGCAGTACTTC. It yields the protein CSARDLIGSGEQYF.